This T cell receptor (beta chain) was captured in a study of cytomegalovirus exposure and HLA in healthy donors. Findings and limits, study-wide: Both high specificity and high sensitivity reportedly marked the classifier's diagnosis of cytomegalovirus status. That first-cohort TCR clusters tended to co-occur in the 95 to 150 validation repertoires was found in a later analysis. The study designated fewer than 200 TCR beta chains cytomegalovirus-associated.

Per the germline V gene, CDR1 is MNHNS and CDR2 is SASEGT. The CDR3 is 18 residues long. Germline trimming cut 2 bases from V and 1 base from J; bases unmatched to any gene: 10. Sequenced by immunoSEQ multiplex PCR; TCRdb stores in-frame clones only, minus some. This table holds some 150,000 clones, about nine tenths found once. To note about this clone: The target antigen is unknown.

This chain uses TRBV6-1 with TRBJ2-2, with 7 positions matching TRBD1. This TCR came from a man in his late teens or twenties in good health and CMV-seronegative. Material: PBMCs. The CDR3 region is CASSESGLGTVNTGELFF. The CDR3 nucleotides read TGTGCCAGCAGTGAAAGTGGACTGGGGACAGTGAACACCGGGGAGCTGTTTTTT.